This TCR beta chain came from a study of T cell repertoires in cytomegalovirus infection. Across the whole study: Public TCR beta signatures marked donors with CMV infection and the matching HLA. Study results and limitations: Accumulated public TCR beta family frequency recognized individuals carrying CMV together with the relevant HLA. The study found HLA-C-restricted CMV-specific TCR beta clonotypes dominating the ex vivo response.

V gave up 1 base and J gave up 0 bases, with 5 bases separating them. CDR1 and CDR2 (germline): SGHRS, YFSETQ. The CDR3 is 15 amino acids. MiXCR, applied by TCRdb to the reads, yields one record per CDR3 protein. The sample lists 150,000 to 200,000 distinct CDR3 sequences; 7.5% to 10% were seen once. This clonotype came up many times. Its antigen remains unidentified. The receptor was derived from a human donor in good health (CMV status not recorded). Some clones in this sample may be carry-over from other donors' samples. V is TRBV5-1 and J is TRBJ2-6; D is unclear. Input material: PBMCs. The CDR3 nucleotides are TGCGCCAGCAGCTTGTTGAGCTCTGGGGCCAACGTCCTGACTTTC. Translation gives CASSLLSSGANVLTF.